This is a list of T cell receptor beta chains from one sample in a study of ipilimumab plus nivolumab after autologous stem cell transplantation. This table comes from immunoSEQ multiplex PCR, and its TCRdb copy is limited to in-frame clones, with some not included. Of 15,000 to 20,000 clones listed, 79% were seen once; the top ten hold 35% to 45%. The sequences come from PBMCs, collected in a trial of ipilimumab plus nivolumab as post-transplant consolidation. These receptor sequences come from a male donor with diffuse large B-cell lymphoma. Both conserved end residues are part of each CDR3. D genes are given only for firm matches. Some rows mark clone size as missing; the rest say once, few, many or name a class of expanded clone.

V: TRBV4-1; length: 14; size: -; J: TRBJ1-1; D: -; CDR3: CASRGVTVNTEAFF; DNA: TGCGCCAGCAGGGGGGTCACGGTGAACACTGAAGCTTTCTTT
V: TRBV19; length: 16; size: -; J: TRBJ2-4; D: -; CDR3: CASSARGRDPKNIQYF; DNA: TGTGCCAGTAGTGCCCGGGGAAGGGACCCCAAAAACATTCAGTACTTC
V: TRBV2; length: 14; size: -; J: TRBJ2-2; D: TRBD2; CDR3: CASNSGRFTGELFF; DNA: TGTGCCAGCAATAGCGGGAGGTTCACCGGGGAGCTGTTTTTT
V: TRBV30; length: 13; size: -; J: TRBJ1-1; D: TRBD1; CDR3: CALRQGSGTEAFF; DNA: TGTGCCTTAAGACAGGGCTCGGGCACTGAAGCTTTCTTT
V: TRBV6-1; length: 14; size: -; J: TRBJ1-1; D: -; CDR3: CASTEGFVGTEAFF; DNA: TGTGCCAGCACCGAGGGGTTTGTGGGCACTGAAGCTTTCTTT
V: TRBV6-1; length: 14; size: -; J: TRBJ1-1; D: TRBD1; CDR3: CASSEGRGRIEAFF; DNA: TGTGCCAGCAGTGAGGGGAGGGGGCGGATTGAAGCTTTCTTT
V: TRBV5-1; length: 13; size: -; J: TRBJ1-6; D: -; CDR3: CASGVGNGSPLHF; DNA: TGCGCCAGCGGCGTGGGAAATGGTTCACCCCTCCACTTT
V: TRBV5-4; length: 14; size: -; J: TRBJ2-3; D: -; CDR3: CASSSRGGTDTQYF; DNA: TGTGCCAGCAGCTCGAGAGGGGGCACAGATACGCAGTATTTT
V: TRBV25-1; length: 14; size: -; J: TRBJ2-1; D: TRBD1; CDR3: CASSDRGQGNRKFF; DNA: TGTGCCAGCAGTGACCGGGGACAGGGGAATAGGAAGTTCTTC
V: TRBV5-4; length: 18; size: -; J: TRBJ2-6; D: -; CDR3: CASSLGGLVVSGANVLTF; DNA: TGTGCCAGCAGCTTGGGAGGCTTAGTTGTATCTGGGGCCAACGTCCTGACTTTC
V: TRBV5-3; length: 18; size: once; J: TRBJ2-1; D: TRBD2; CDR3: CARSFGGAGGVSYNEQFF; DNA: TGTGCCAGAAGCTTCGGTGGCGCGGGAGGGGTTTCCTACAATGAGCAGTTCTTC
V: TRBV7-2; length: 14; size: -; J: TRBJ1-1; D: -; CDR3: CASSLDGIGTEAFF; DNA: TGTGCCAGCAGCTTAGATGGAATTGGCACTGAAGCTTTCTTT
V: TRBV30; length: 11; size: -; J: TRBJ2-7; D: -; CDR3: CALGRIYEQYF; DNA: TGTGCCTTGGGACGGATCTACGAGCAGTACTTC
V: TRBV9; length: 14; size: -; J: TRBJ2-1; D: -; CDR3: CASSPWDANNEQFF; DNA: TGTGCCAGCAGCCCATGGGACGCCAACAATGAGCAGTTCTTC
V: TRBV10-3; length: 13; size: -; J: TRBJ2-2; D: -; CDR3: CAIRDSTTRELFF; DNA: TGTGCCATCCGGGACTCCACCACCCGGGAGCTGTTTTTT
V: TRBV19; length: 13; size: -; J: TRBJ2-7; D: -; CDR3: CASSMGRIYEQYF; DNA: TGTGCCAGTAGTATGGGCAGAATCTACGAGCAGTACTTC
V: TRBV7-3; length: 11; size: -; J: TRBJ2-1; D: -; CDR3: CASSSSGEQFF; DNA: TGTGCCAGCAGTTCTTCCGGGGAGCAGTTCTTC
V: TRBV7-3; length: 13; size: -; J: TRBJ2-3; D: -; CDR3: CASSPTGSDTQYF; DNA: TGTGCCAGCAGCCCCACAGGGTCCGATACGCAGTATTTT
V: TRBV6-6; length: 14; size: -; J: TRBJ2-7; D: -; CDR3: CASGGRGITYEQYF; DNA: TGTGCCAGTGGGGGTAGGGGGATTACCTACGAGCAGTACTTC
V: TRBV21-1; length: 19; size: -; J: TRBJ2-3; D: -; CDR3: CASSKEVGFSGRRADTQYF; DNA: TGTGCCAGCAGCAAAGAAGTGGGGTTTAGCGGGAGAAGGGCAGATACGCAGTATTTT
V: TRBV29-1; length: 13; size: -; J: TRBJ2-5; D: -; CDR3: CSVEEGQGETQYF; DNA: TGCAGCGTTGAAGAGGGCCAGGGAGAGACCCAGTACTTC
V: TRBV6-5; length: 16; size: -; J: TRBJ1-1; D: -; CDR3: CASSYNPKQGETEAFF; DNA: TGTGCCAGCAGTTACAACCCCAAACAGGGAGAAACTGAAGCTTTCTTT
V: TRBV5-1; length: 14; size: -; J: TRBJ2-5; D: -; CDR3: CASSFGGYQETQYF; DNA: TGCGCCAGCAGCTTCGGGGGTTACCAAGAGACCCAGTACTTC
V: TRBV10-3; length: 18; size: -; J: TRBJ2-1; D: -; CDR3: CAISPSGFGQGARLTLFF; DNA: -
V: TRBV5-6; length: 13; size: -; J: TRBJ2-5; D: TRBD1; CDR3: CASSPRTGRTQYF; DNA: TGTGCCAGCAGCCCTAGGACAGGAAGGACCCAGTACTTC
V: TRBV5-4; length: 15; size: -; J: TRBJ2-1; D: TRBD2; CDR3: CASSLLPLAVNEQFF; DNA: TGTGCCAGCAGCTTGCTCCCCCTAGCGGTAAATGAGCAGTTCTTC
V: TRBV19; length: 17; size: few; J: TRBJ1-4; D: -; CDR3: CASTPGGGRGTNEKLFF; DNA: TGTGCCAGTACCCCTGGGGGGGGCCGGGGGACTAATGAAAAACTGTTTTTT
V: TRBV12-2; length: 16; size: -; J: TRBJ1-5; D: -; CDR3: CASRPSSRVQSQPQHF; DNA: TGTGCAAGTCGCCCCTCTTCCAGGGTCCAGAGTCAGCCCCAGCATTTT
V: TRBV25-1; length: 16; size: -; J: TRBJ2-1; D: -; CDR3: CASSDPGMGGYNEQFF; DNA: TGTGCCAGCAGTGACCCGGGTATGGGCGGCTACAATGAGCAGTTCTTC
V: TRBV2; length: 13; size: -; J: TRBJ2-7; D: -; CDR3: CASSEGLGDEQYF; DNA: TGTGCCAGCAGTGAAGGCCTTGGGGACGAGCAGTACTTC
V: TRBV7-9; length: 14; size: few; J: TRBJ2-3; D: TRBD1; CDR3: CASSSTGTADTQYF; DNA: TGTGCCAGCAGCTCGACAGGGACCGCAGATACGCAGTATTTT